This T cell receptor beta chain was documented in a study of HIV-infected patients and healthy controls (dated by TCRdb to the mid-2010s). Looking at the study overall: CD4 counts rose modestly but significantly in most of the 16 patients after three months of therapy, yet stayed below normal ranges. No consistent shift in CD8 counts was seen during early therapy, whereas a slight rise was seen in the CD4:CD8 ratio. An undetectable viral load was attained by 11 of 16 patients by the second bleed and by all patients after a further year of therapy. Patients exhibited no overall T-cell lymphocytopenia, and total CDR3 counts per chain were not significantly different from those of controls. The study asked whether deep sequencing of the TCR repertoire from small blood samples of HIV patients could detect immune perturbation and reconstitution. Findings and caveats that apply to the study as a whole: Healthy control repertoires showed roughly threefold more distinct CDR3s and higher Shannon diversity than untreated HIV+ repertoires. The dynamics of distinct T-cell subpopulations could not be separated, and sequencing depth was restricted, because whole blood was used. The therapy captured by the treated samples lasted only approximately 3 months, arguably too short a period to observe immune reconstitution given low adult thymic output. A major limit on how widely the findings apply, in the view of the authors, was that only sixteen HIV-infected individuals were processed. Comparisons were complicated by unequal numbers of distinct sequences between patients and controls, and rare events from HIV-infected data were overweighted by size-matching. The pairing of alpha and beta chains was not determined in the samples. In size-matched repertoire data, the apparent post-therapy recovery of the Gini index in HIV-infected patients was not replicated. Mean usage differed significantly between HIV-infected patients and controls for eight alpha and eight beta V genes. Alpha-chain CDR3s from MAIT cells appeared at high frequency in healthy controls but were severely depleted in HIV+ repertoires. By Jaccard index and by the count of highly shared sequences, healthy controls shared more CDR3s between individuals than HIV+ patients did. HLA typing of donors was not performed in the study. Most CMV-associated CDR3s became more frequent during therapy, although their change was not significant, whereas HIV-associated CDR3s showed a significant decrease in frequency. HIV-infected repertoires had significantly higher mean Gini indices than controls, possibly reflecting oligoclonality. The study cohorts differed slightly in age and sex profile, but those differences did not account for the observed differences in diversity.

Using SuperScript III with primers targeting the alpha and beta constant regions, 500 ng of RNA was reverse transcribed. Separate libraries for the alpha and beta chains were generated through chain-specific third strand synthesis that incorporated multiplexing indices. In the protocol, all rearrangements within a chain were amplified with a single primer pair so that primer bias was avoided, and molecular barcodes were added to each cDNA molecule. Purified cDNA was ligated with T4 RNA Ligase 1 onto a 5' RACE adapter bearing a random hexamer and the SP2 sequencing primer site. Second strand synthesis was primed from the SP2 site with Phusion polymerase, using slow temperature ramps to favor optimal annealing. The 12-nucleotide barcode on each molecule comprised two random hexamer sequences, both introduced before amplification and concatenated. An amplification PCR of 23 cycles with P5s and P7 primers came after a short first PCR that had added P5 and P7 adapter elements plus a second index. In total the libraries went through around 26 PCR cycles, after which the libraries were quantified on a Qubit, sized on a Bioanalyzer, and diluted to 3.5 to 5 nM. Sequencing of the normalized libraries was performed on an Illumina MiSeq with 2 x 250 paired-end kits. Reverse transcription reactions were cleaned up on MinElute columns and eluted into around 10 ul Tris-Cl. A 1:1 ratio of AMPure XP beads was used to clean the adapter ligations after they had run for roughly 23 hours at 16 degrees C. Per the source publication's procedure: Demultiplexed FASTQ files were processed with a modified Decombinator by which V, J, insert and barcode information was output. Sequences that shared a barcode but differed from the dominant sequence were treated as errors and discarded, and barcodes were clustered at Levenshtein distance 3 and counted to estimate the original cDNA molecules. The R packages ineq, vegan, igraph and RCytoscape were used for downstream analyses, with IMGT nomenclature and CDR3 definitions applied. V gene usage was calculated across distinct sequences, with every TCR tallied a single time to avoid skew from clonal expansion. Whenever two unique CDR3 amino acid sequences within a donor differed by a single Levenshtein edit, similarity networks linked them. The authors compiled published HIV-specific CDR3s (about 100 alpha, several hundred beta) and CMV-specific CDR3s (roughly twelve alpha, fewer than 300 beta) and searched for them in the repertoires. Random subsampling to size-matched repertoires demonstrated that the decreased diversity in patients did not result from their lower sequence numbers. TCRdb reworked the public reads: Q25 trimming with fastp, MiXCR clone assembly, productive beta chains retained. Rows matching on CDR3 protein sequence are summarized as one entry with the most common DNA and genes. TCRdb's processing, not the authors' own work, is the source of the V and J calls. In all, the sample holds 8,500 to 9,000 distinct CDR3 sequences, and about 8.4% of those were seen once. Together, the top ten hold roughly 10% of the sample.

After antiretroviral therapy began, follow-up blood was collected from HIV-infected patients roughly three months, about 14 weeks, later. Whole blood was used without cell fractionation, so all unsorted peripheral T cells were reflected in the repertoire. A 2.5 ml sample of peripheral blood was drawn into Tempus tubes for RNA extraction. Enrollment excluded patients who had febrile or AIDS-related illness, tumors, hepatitis B or C coinfection, immunomodulatory therapy, recent vaccination or treatment interruptions. The TURBO-DNase kit was used to remove leftover genomic DNA, and GLOBINclear was used to deplete globin mRNA. A remark on this clonotype: Its specific antigen is unknown. There are no base qualities to consult, and no much larger clone falls within one base.

Via the germline V gene, CDR1 is MDHEN and CDR2 SYDVKM. Compared with germline, V lacks 10 bases and J lacks 4 bases; bases without a gene match: 10. Its CDR3 holds 14 amino acids, cysteine through phenylalanine. Only CDR3 DNA remains: 42 bases, in frame from the first base. The receptor's source is an adult with HIV infection. This chain joins TRBV28 to TRBJ1-5; 7 nucleotides in the junction match TRBD1. Sequences were derived from blood, sampled during antiretroviral therapy. CDR3 sequence: CATPGDSGNQPQHF. In nucleotide form, the sequence is TGTGCCACCCCCGGGGACAGTGGTAATCAGCCCCAGCATTTT.